This T cell receptor beta chain was identified during a study of patients and donors after allogeneic stem cell transplantation. The CDR3 length is 12 residues. V shed 3 bases and J shed 4 bases, with 7 bases lying between them. Each CDR3 protein gets one entry after TCRdb re-called the RT-PCR reads with MiXCR. Of roughly 880,000 distinct CDR3 sequences in the sample, around 17% are singletons; the top ten hold 6%. This clonotype was seen ten or more times. The V and J genes are TRBV12-3 or TRBV12-4 and TRBJ2-7; D may be TRBD2 (5 bases). Sequenced sample: blood, either unsorted or a sorted T cell fraction (not recorded which). The sequence derives from a human donor who was either an allogeneic HSCT recipient or a stem cell or donor lymphocyte infusion donor (not recorded which). It is not recorded whose cells these are; they may come from a transplant donor. As DNA, the CDR3 is TGTGCCAGCAGTTTTCCGGGGTACGAGCAGTACTTC. Its translation: CASSFPGYEQYF.